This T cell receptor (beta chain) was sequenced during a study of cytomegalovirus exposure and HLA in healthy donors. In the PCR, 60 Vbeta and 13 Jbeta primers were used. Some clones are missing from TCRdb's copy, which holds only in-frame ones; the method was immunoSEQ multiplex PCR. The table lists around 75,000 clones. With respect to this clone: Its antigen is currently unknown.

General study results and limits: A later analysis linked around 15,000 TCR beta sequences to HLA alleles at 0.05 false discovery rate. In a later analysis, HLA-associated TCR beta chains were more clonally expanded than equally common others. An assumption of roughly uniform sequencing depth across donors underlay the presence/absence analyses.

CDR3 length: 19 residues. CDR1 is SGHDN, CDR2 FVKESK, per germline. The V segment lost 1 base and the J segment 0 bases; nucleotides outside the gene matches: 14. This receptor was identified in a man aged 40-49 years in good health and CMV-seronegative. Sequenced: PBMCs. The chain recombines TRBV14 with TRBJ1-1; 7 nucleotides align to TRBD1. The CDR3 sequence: CASSQVQGSLSDVNTEAFF. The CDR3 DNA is TGTGCCAGCAGCCAAGTACAGGGGTCGCTGAGTGACGTGAACACTGAAGCTTTCTTT.